This passage covers 21 T cell receptor beta chains from one sample sequenced in a study of shared clonotypes between healthy human individuals. Measured with immunoSEQ multiplex PCR; TCRdb has only the in-frame clones, and not every one. This sample yields approximately 940,000 clones, of which over 60% are seen a single time; approximately 1.5% belongs to the top ten. The source material was memory CD4+ T cells sorted from blood. Subset of the sample: CD45RA-negative fraction. The receptors were gathered from a man in his late teens or twenties in good health.

CDR3 loop: CASSRIGQGISPNSPLHF. The CDR3 DNA reads as TGTGCCAGCAGTCGTATAGGACAGGGTATATCCCCAAATTCACCCCTCCACTTT. The chain links TRBV27 to TRBJ1-6, with 8 bases identical to TRBD1. There are 18 residues in the CDR3. Looked up from germline, CDR1 is MNHEY and CDR2 is SMNVEV (reference sequence). The junction had 16 bases not matched to a gene; V was cut back by 5 bases and J by 7 bases.

The chain carries TRBV5-4 and TRBJ1-3; unclear D gene. The CDR3 covers 15 residues. Germline assignment: CDR1 SGHNT and CDR2 YYREEE (reference sequence). The germline V and J ends were trimmed by 4 bases and 2 bases, with 13 bases remaining between them. CDR3 sequence reads: CASSAERLAGNTIYF. CDR3 coding DNA: TGTGCCAGCAGCGCCGAAAGGTTGGCTGGAAACACCATATATTTT.

The chain is built from TRBV10-3 and TRBJ2-6; D remains ambiguous. The germline gives CDR1 ENHRY, CDR2 SYGVKD. This CDR3 contains 15 residues. V lost 6 bases, J lost 4 bases, and 13 bases lay in between. CDR3 protein: CAIRPDTSGANVLTF. As DNA, the CDR3 is TGTGCCATCAGACCAGACACGTCGGGGGCCAACGTCCTGACTTTC.

This chain uses TRBV6-1 with TRBJ2-3; TRBD2 matches at 9 bases. The germline V gene encodes CDR1 MNHNS and CDR2 SASEGT. CDR3 length: 14 residues. V shed 8 bases and J 6 bases; nucleotides not matched to a gene: 9. CDR3 loop: CASATAGGPDTQYF. DNA for the CDR3: TGTGCCAGCGCTACGGCGGGAGGGCCGGATACGCAGTATTTT.

The rearrangement links TRBV4-1 to TRBJ1-6; TRBD1 might be the D (6 bases). The germline gives CDR1 MGHRA, CDR2 YSYEKL. This CDR3 region has 18 residues. Trimming pared 0 bases from V and 1 base from J, leaving 13 bases between. CDR3: CASSQERGAVSYNSPLHF. The CDR3 DNA reads TGCGCCAGCAGCCAAGAGCGGGGGGCTGTTTCCTATAATTCACCCCTCCACTTT.

The chain has TRBV7-9 and TRBJ1-2; 7 nucleotides line up with TRBD1. The J segment lost 6 bases and the V segment lost 8 bases, leaving 12 bases of the junction unmatched. Germline loops: CDR1 SEHNR, CDR2 FQNEAQ (reference sequence). This CDR3 contains 14 residues. The CDR3 bases are TGTGCCAGCGGTAACAGGGGACGTGGAGATGGCTACACCTTC. The encoded protein is CASGNRGRGDGYTF. The entire variable domain, with the rest obtained from reference TRBV7-9 and TRBJ1-2, is as follows: DTGVSQNPRHKITKRGQNVTFRCDPISEHNRLYWYRQTLGQGPEFLTYFQNEAQLEKSRLLSDRFSAERPKGSFSTLEIQRTEQGDSAMYLCASGNRGRGDGYTFGSGTRLTVV.

V usage is TRBV6-6 and J usage is TRBJ2-7; TRBD1 matches 7 bases. This CDR3 contains 16 residues. Germline assignment: CDR1 MNHNY and CDR2 SVGAGI (reference sequence). The J segment lost 0 bases and the V segment lost 3 bases, leaving 8 bases of the junction unmatched. CDR3 coding DNA: TGTGCCAGCAGTTATTCACAGGGGAGCTTCTCCTACGAGCAGTACTTC. Translated, it gives CASSYSQGSFSYEQYF.

This clone came up a few times. The chain is built from TRBV11-2 and TRBJ1-4; possible D gene TRBD1, 5 bases. The V end was cut by 5 bases, the J end by 10 bases, with 17 bases between. Per the germline V gene, CDR1 is SGHAT and CDR2 is FQNNGV. The CDR3 covers 14 residues. The chain's CDR3 is CASSPPGQGRKLFF. The CDR3 DNA is TGTGCCAGCAGCCCACCAGGCCAGGGTAGAAAACTGTTTTTT.

The chain employs TRBV5-5 and TRBJ2-7; D remains unclear. The germline CDR1 and CDR2 sequences are SGHKS and YYEKEE (reference sequence). This CDR3 has 12 residues. V gave up 4 bases and J gave up 6 bases, with 11 bases separating them. The CDR3 region has the DNA TGTGCCAGCAGCCCCCAGGTTGGCGAGCAGTACTTC. Its translation is CASSPQVGEQYF.

V usage is TRBV5-4 and J usage is TRBJ1-2, with D hard to call. Trimming removed 0 bases from V and 8 bases from J, with 11 bases in between. CDR1 is SGHNT, CDR2 YYREEE, per germline (reference sequence). This CDR3 region has 13 residues. The chain's CDR3 is CASSLGIYRGYTF. CDR3 DNA sequence: TGTGCCAGCAGCTTGGGAATTTATAGGGGCTACACCTTC.

The chain carries TRBV19 and TRBJ2-7, with 7 bases fitting TRBD1. The CDR3 sequence is 13 residues long. Germline V lookup: CDR1 LNHDA, CDR2 SQIVND (reference sequence). V lost 4 bases and J lost 4; bases outside the gene matches: 4. CDR3 in amino acids: CASSRGQLYEQYF. The CDR3 DNA reads TGTGCCAGTAGTAGGGGACAGCTATACGAGCAGTACTTC.

The chain carries TRBV6-1 and TRBJ2-1, with D perhaps TRBD2 (5 bases). This CDR3 has 15 residues. CDR1 MNHNS and CDR2 SASEGT come from the germline V gene. The V and J ends lost 1 base and 3 bases respectively, with 10 bases between them. CDR3 coding DNA: TGTGCCAGCAGTGAAGGAGTTAGCGTCTACAATGAGCAGTTCTTC. It specifies CASSEGVSVYNEQFF.

The chain carries TRBV10-3 and TRBJ1-3, with D unclear. Germline CDR1 is ENHRY and CDR2 is SYGVKD. V lost 1 base and J lost 0, with 1 base in between. This CDR3 spans 13 amino acids. The CDR3 loop reads CAISEFSGNTIYF. CDR3 coding DNA: TGTGCCATCAGTGAGTTCTCTGGAAACACCATATATTTT.

The genes are TRBV7-9 and TRBJ1-3; 7 positions agree with TRBD1. This CDR3 has 14 residues. V was pared by 3 bases and J by 3 bases, with 2 bases of the junction left unmatched. Germline-derived CDR1 and CDR2 are SEHNR and FQNEAQ (reference sequence). This CDR3 reads CASSLTGFGNTIYF. The DNA for the CDR3 is TGTGCCAGCAGCTTGACAGGGTTTGGAAACACCATATATTTT.

This clone was seen only a few times. This chain connects TRBV6-1 to TRBJ1-5; TRBD1 is a possible D gene (5 bases). V dropped 7 bases and J dropped 3 bases, with 13 bases sitting between them. The CDR3 spans 14 residues. Germline V lookup: CDR1 MNHNS, CDR2 SASEGT. In DNA, the CDR3 is TGTGCCAGCACAAGGGACGGCCACAATCAGCCCCAGCATTTT. It specifies CASTRDGHNQPQHF.

The chain is built from TRBV18 and TRBJ2-1; D unclear. This CDR3 is 16 amino acids long. Trimming cost V 3 bases and J 5 bases, with 17 bases left between them. Germline assignment: CDR1 KGHSH and CDR2 LQKENI. CDR3 sequence: CASSPIDLGFNNEQFF. CDR3 DNA: TGTGCCAGCTCACCTATCGACCTAGGGTTTAACAATGAGCAGTTCTTC.

The chain links TRBV7-9 to TRBJ2-1; maybe TRBD1 (5 bases). This CDR3 contains 14 residues. The germline V gene has CDR1 SEHNR and CDR2 FQNEAQ (reference sequence). Trimming left V 5 bases short and J 5 bases short, with 13 bases between. CDR3 DNA sequence: TGTGCCAGCAGCACTGGGGCCATTGACAATGAGCAGTTCTTC. Its protein is CASSTGAIDNEQFF.

The table lists this clone with a few counts. The rearrangement uses TRBV10-3 and TRBJ1-1; D not resolved. The CDR3 is 13 amino acids. Deletions cut 1 base from V and 0 bases from J, with 3 bases between. Germline CDR1 and CDR2: ENHRY and SYGVKD. For the CDR3, the DNA is TGTGCCATCAGTGAGTACATGAACACTGAAGCTTTCTTT. It encodes CAISEYMNTEAFF.

A remark on this clone: The identical CDR3 is also encoded by other nucleotide sequences in the sample. V gene TRBV9 combines with J gene TRBJ2-2, with 7 positions matching TRBD1. The V gene's germline CDR1 is SGDLS and CDR2 YYNGEE. Trimming removed 5 bases from V and 0 bases from J; junction bases left unmatched: 1. The CDR3 is 14 amino acids. The CDR3: CASSGTANTGELFF. The CDR3 nucleotides are TGTGCCAGCAGTGGGACAGCGAACACCGGGGAGCTGTTTTTT.

The table lists this clone with a few counts. This chain joins TRBV2 and TRBJ1-5; D unresolved. The CDR3 covers 13 residues. Germline CDR1 is SNHLY and CDR2 is FYNNEI. V was clipped by 3 bases and J by 4 bases, with 7 bases between them. DNA of the CDR3: TGTGCCAGCAGTGACCAGGTAAATCAGCCCCAGCATTTT. Translation: CASSDQVNQPQHF.

The V and J genes are TRBV23-1 and TRBJ2-6, with a tentative D call TRBD1 (5 bases). TRBV23-1 falls under the ORF class, with uncertain function. This CDR3 is 18 amino acids long. V lost 3 bases and J 2 bases, leaving 17 bases between the germline ends. The CDR3 reads CASSQGRVALAGANVLTF. CDR3 bases: TGCGCCAGCAGTCAGGGCAGGGTCGCTCTCGCTGGGGCCAACGTCCTGACTTTC.